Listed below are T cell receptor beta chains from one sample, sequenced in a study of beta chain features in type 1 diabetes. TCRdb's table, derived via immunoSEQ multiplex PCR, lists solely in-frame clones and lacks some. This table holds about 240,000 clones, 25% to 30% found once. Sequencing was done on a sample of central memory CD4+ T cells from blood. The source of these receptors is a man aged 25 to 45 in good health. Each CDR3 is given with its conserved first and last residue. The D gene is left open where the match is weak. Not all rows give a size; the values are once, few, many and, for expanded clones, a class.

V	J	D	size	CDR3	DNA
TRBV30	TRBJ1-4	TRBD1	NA	CACENAQGNNEKLFF	TGTGCCTGCGAAAATGCACAGGGGAATAATGAAAAACTGTTTTTT
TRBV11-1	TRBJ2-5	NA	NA	CASSSPVLGETQYF	TGTGCCAGCAGCTCTCCGGTCTTGGGGGAGACCCAGTACTTC
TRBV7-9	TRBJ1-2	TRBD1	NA	CASGQGAEGYTF	TGTGCCTCCGGGCAGGGGGCGGAGGGCTACACCTTC
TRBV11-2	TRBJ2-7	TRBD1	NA	CASTINRGSSYEQYF	TGTGCCAGCACCATAAACAGGGGGAGCTCCTACGAGCAGTACTTC
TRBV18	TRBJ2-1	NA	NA	CASSYLYNEQFF	TGTGCCAGCTCATATCTCTACAATGAGCAGTTCTTC
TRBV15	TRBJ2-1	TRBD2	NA	CATSRGSGGRDNEQFF	TGTGCCACCAGCAGGGGTAGCGGGGGGAGAGACAATGAGCAGTTCTTC
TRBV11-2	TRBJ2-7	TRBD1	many	CASSFGQAVIYF	TGTGCCAGCAGCTTCGGACAGGCAGTAATCTACTTC
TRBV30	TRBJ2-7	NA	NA	CAWSVRRGTSEQYF	TGTGCCTGGAGTGTTCGCAGGGGGACTAGCGAGCAGTACTTC
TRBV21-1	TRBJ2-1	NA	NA	CASSSGGTVQAHNEQFF	TGTGCCAGCAGCTCTGGTGGAACAGTGCAGGCCCACAATGAGCAGTTCTTC
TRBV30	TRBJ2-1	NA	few	CAWSPKMGNEQFF	TGTGCCTGGAGTCCCAAAATGGGCAATGAGCAGTTCTTC
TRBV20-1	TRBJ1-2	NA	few	CSARVDYGYTF	TGCAGTGCTAGAGTGGACTATGGCTACACCTTC
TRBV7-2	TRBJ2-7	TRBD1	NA	CASRGQGREQYF	TGTGCCAGCAGGGGACAGGGGCGGGAGCAGTACTTC